These 20 T cell receptor beta chains came from one sample sequenced in a study of PD-L1 blockade in urothelial cancer. As to time point: pretreatment peripheral blood. Data came from immunoSEQ multiplex PCR; TCRdb stores just in-frame clones and leaves some out. This sample carries approximately 39,000 clones, about 82% of them seen once, and the ten largest clones take 13% to 15%. Source: PBMCs, taken around atezolizumab (anti-PD-L1) treatment. The origin of the receptors is a man at least 80 years old with urothelial cancer.

The V and J genes are TRBV5-4 and TRBJ1-2; TRBD1 matches at 11 bases. CDR1 is SGHNT, CDR2 YYREEE, per germline (reference sequence). J lost 8 bases, V lost 5 bases, and 8 bases had no gene match. The CDR3 consists of 14 residues. The CDR3 is CASRSGQGGLGYTF. The CDR3 nucleotides are TGTGCCAGCAGATCGGGACAGGGGGGTCTCGGCTACACCTTC.

The chain combines TRBV14 with TRBJ2-3; 10 nucleotides align to TRBD2. The CDR3 is 20 amino acids. CDR1 and CDR2 from the germline V gene are SGHDN and FVKESK. Unmatched junction bases numbered 18, after V lost 4 bases and J lost 2 bases. The CDR3, as DNA: TGTGCCAGCAGCCGCACGGCTAGCGGGAGCCCCCCTTTACCCACAGATACGCAGTATTTT. Translating gives CASSRTASGSPPLPTDTQYF.

This chain joins TRBV15 and TRBJ1-4; D is unclear. V gave up 1 base and J gave up 7 bases, with 13 bases separating them. The CDR3 is made up of 15 amino acids. CDR1 LNHNV and CDR2 YYDKDF come from the germline V gene (reference sequence). The CDR3 loop reads CATSRGEGAREKLFF. CDR3 sequence (DNA): TGTGCCACCAGCAGAGGGGAGGGCGCGCGTGAAAAACTGTTTTTT.

The chain uses TRBV5-1 and TRBJ2-2; 7 bases agree with TRBD2. Germline values: CDR1 SGHRS, CDR2 YFSETQ. The ends lost 4 bases at V and 5 bases at J; junction bases unmatched: 14. The CDR3 loop spans 17 amino acids. The CDR3: CASSPADRGRTTGELFF. In DNA form, the CDR3 reads TGCGCCAGCAGCCCGGCTGACCGCGGGAGAACGACCGGGGAGCTGTTTTTT.

The rearrangement uses TRBV10-2 and TRBJ2-5, with 7 bases lining up with TRBD1. Germline-derived CDR1 and CDR2 are WSHSY and SAAADI. The CDR3 is 14 residues long. With 2 bases clipped from V and 7 bases from J, the junction kept 7 bases outside the gene matches. CDR3 amino acids: CASSETGVRGTQYF. In nucleotides, the CDR3 is TGCGCCAGCAGTGAGACAGGGGTGAGAGGGACCCAGTACTTC.

The genes are TRBV4-3 and TRBJ1-4, with D perhaps matching TRBD1 (5 bases). V lost 5 bases and J lost 0, with 13 bases in between. This CDR3 has 16 amino acids. Looked up from germline, CDR1 is LGHNA and CDR2 is YSLEER. The DNA for the CDR3 is TGCGCCAGCAGCGCCCAGGGCGTCGCAACTAATGAAAAACTGTTTTTT. Translation gives CASSAQGVATNEKLFF.

The table lists this clone with a few counts. The chain combines TRBV5-6 with TRBJ2-7; D may be TRBD2 (6 bases). Germline V gene lookup returns CDR1 SGHDT and CDR2 YYEEEE. The germline V and J ends were trimmed by 2 bases and 0 bases, with 12 bases remaining between them. CDR3 length: 15 amino acids. CDR3 loop: CASSLLSGSSYEQYF. As DNA, the CDR3 is TGTGCCAGCAGCTTACTTAGCGGTAGCTCCTACGAGCAGTACTTC.

This clone was observed a handful of times. Likely a read error: the CDR3 ends without its conserved phenylalanine or tryptophan. The DNA is omitted, as the CDR3 cannot be located on it reliably, and the CDR3 follows TCRdb's listing. The chain employs TRBV2 and TRBJ2-7; no check of the table's D call, TRBD1, against the DNA was made. Inclusive of both ends, the CDR3 amounts to 11 amino acids. In germline, CDR1 is SNHLY, CDR2 FYNNEI. The CDR3: CASSDRDSLLL.

V gene TRBV6-5 combines with J gene TRBJ2-3, with 8 bases identical to TRBD2. The CDR3 runs 14 residues. Germline trimming cut 8 bases from V and 1 base from J; bases unmatched to any gene: 5. Per germline, CDR1 MNHEY and CDR2 SVGAGI. In DNA form, the CDR3 reads TGTGCCAGCGGGGTGACTAGCGGCACAGATACGCAGTATTTT. Protein sequence: CASGVTSGTDTQYF.

This clone was seen more than once but under ten times. V and J are TRBV28 and TRBJ1-4; weak D call: TRBD1 (6 bases). Trimming shortened V by 11 bases and J by 3 bases, and 13 bases separated the two germline ends. From germline, CDR1 is MDHEN and CDR2 SYDVKM. The length of the CDR3 is 13 residues. The CDR3 sequence is CASRGDSNEKLFF. CDR3 in DNA: TGTGCCTCCAGGGGCGACTCTAATGAAAAACTGTTTTTT.

V and J are TRBV11-2 and TRBJ1-2; tentatively, D is TRBD1 (5 bases). The CDR3 extends over 16 amino acids. Looked up from germline, CDR1 is SGHAT and CDR2 is FQNNGV. V shed 0 bases and J shed 5 bases, with 16 bases lying between them. The CDR3 spells CASSLDPTRGGYGYTF. DNA of the CDR3: TGTGCCAGCAGCTTAGATCCGACGAGGGGAGGGTATGGCTACACCTTC. Supplemented by reference TRBV11-2 and TRBJ1-2, the full variable domain reads EAGVAQSPRYKIIEKRQSVAFWCNPISGHATLYWYQQILGQGPKLLIQFQNNGVVDDSQLPKDRFSAERLKGVDSTLKIQPAKLEDSAVYLCASSLDPTRGGYGYTFGSGTRLTVV.

V is TRBV6-1 and J is TRBJ2-3, with 8 nucleotides matching TRBD2. The germline V gene has CDR1 MNHNS and CDR2 SASEGT. The CDR3 consists of 16 residues. V trimming: 1 base; J trimming: 2 bases; junction bases outside the gene matches: 5. The CDR3 coding sequence is TGTGCCAGCAGTGAAGGGGGCGGGGGGACCACAGATACGCAGTATTTT. Translating gives CASSEGGGGTTDTQYF.

The CDR3 bases are TGTGCCAGCACGTCTCAATCGGGGGGCCGGGGAGAGCAGTACTTC. This translates into CASTSQSGGRGEQYF. This chain joins TRBV27 and TRBJ2-7; tentative D call: TRBD2 (7 bases). The V gene's germline CDR1 is MNHEY and CDR2 SMNVEV (reference sequence). The CDR3 has 15 amino acids. V lost 7 bases and J 7 bases, leaving 23 bases between the germline ends.

V gene TRBV5-5 combines with J gene TRBJ2-5, with 11 positions matching TRBD2. This CDR3 spans 16 amino acids. Losses at the gene ends were 2 bases for V and 0 bases for J; bases not matched to a gene: 3. The germline gives CDR1 SGHKS, CDR2 YYEKEE (reference sequence). The CDR3 reads CASSFGLAGNQETQYF. The CDR3 DNA is TGTGCCAGCAGCTTCGGACTAGCGGGCAACCAAGAGACCCAGTACTTC.

V usage is TRBV29-1 and J usage is TRBJ2-7, with 7 bases aligning to TRBD1. The V gene end was trimmed by 7 bases and the J gene end by 3 bases; junction bases not matched to a gene: 6. The germline V gene encodes CDR1 SQVTM and CDR2 ANQGSEA. The CDR3 extends over 12 amino acids. The CDR3 region has the DNA TGCAGCGGCCGGGACAGTCGCTACGAGCAGTACTTC. Residues: CSGRDSRYEQYF.

The rearrangement uses TRBV7-7 and TRBJ2-3, with D uncertain. CDR3 length: 15 amino acids. Trimming took 1 base from V and 2 from J, leaving 10 bases between them. Germline CDR1 is SSHAT and CDR2 is FNYEAQ (reference sequence). The CDR3, as DNA: TGTGCCAGCAGCTTAGTAGCAGAGTACACAGATACGCAGTATTTT. Translated: CASSLVAEYTDTQYF.

V usage is TRBV5-3 and J usage is TRBJ1-4; TRBD1 aligns across 10 bases. TRBV5-3 is sorted into the ORF group, with uncertain function. V lost 4 bases, J lost 10 bases, and 7 bases stayed unmatched. This CDR3 contains 14 residues. The CDR3 is CARSPGQGDGKLFF. The CDR3 DNA follows: TGTGCCAGAAGCCCCGGACAGGGGGATGGAAAACTGTTTTTT.

V gene TRBV5-1 combines with J gene TRBJ2-7; tentatively, D is TRBD1 (7 bases). CDR3 size: 16 residues. The V end lost 0 bases, the J end lost 6 bases, and 19 bases lay between the germline ends. Per germline, CDR1 SGHRS and CDR2 YFSETQ. The CDR3 nucleotides are TGCGCCAGCAGCTTGGATACTACGTACAGGGGAGGCGAGCAGTACTTC. It codes for CASSLDTTYRGGEQYF.

This sequence joins TRBV7-9 and TRBJ2-5; 7 nucleotides agree with TRBD1. V shed 0 bases, J shed 2 bases, and the junction held 0 bases outside the gene matches. The V gene's germline CDR1 is SEHNR and CDR2 FQNEAQ (reference sequence). The CDR3 totals 14 residues. CDR3 region: CASSLATGQETQYF. CDR3 DNA sequence: TGTGCCAGCAGCTTAGCGACAGGGCAAGAGACCCAGTACTTC.

This clone has only one observation. The rearrangement links TRBV9 to TRBJ2-1, with D possibly TRBD2 on 6 matching bases. Per the germline V gene, CDR1 is SGDLS and CDR2 is YYNGEE. Trimming cost V 0 bases and J 4 bases, with 23 bases left between them. CDR3 size: 19 residues. The CDR3: CASSVATGEAARTYNEQFF. The CDR3 DNA follows: TGTGCCAGCAGCGTAGCTACGGGGGAAGCGGCGAGAACTTACAATGAGCAGTTCTTC.